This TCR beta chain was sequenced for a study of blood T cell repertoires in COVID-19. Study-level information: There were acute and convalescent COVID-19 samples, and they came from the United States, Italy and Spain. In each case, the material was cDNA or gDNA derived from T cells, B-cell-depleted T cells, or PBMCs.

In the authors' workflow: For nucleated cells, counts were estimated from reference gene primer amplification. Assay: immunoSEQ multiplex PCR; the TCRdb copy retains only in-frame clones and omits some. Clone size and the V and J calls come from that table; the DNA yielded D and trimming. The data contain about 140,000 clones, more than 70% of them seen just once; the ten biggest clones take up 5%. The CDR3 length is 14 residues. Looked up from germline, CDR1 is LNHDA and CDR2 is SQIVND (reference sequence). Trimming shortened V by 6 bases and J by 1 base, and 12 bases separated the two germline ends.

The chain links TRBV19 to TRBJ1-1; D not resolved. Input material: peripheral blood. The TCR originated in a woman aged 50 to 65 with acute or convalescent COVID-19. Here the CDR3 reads CASSSLRGNTEAFF. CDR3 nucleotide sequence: TGTGCCAGTAGCTCCCTCCGGGGGAACACTGAAGCTTTCTTT.